The 31 T cell receptor beta chains in this list originate from one sample, sequenced in a study of cytomegalovirus exposure and HLA in healthy donors. The PCR ran on 60 Vbeta and 13 Jbeta primers. Libraries were prepared by immunoSEQ multiplex PCR; TCRdb keeps only in-frame clonotypes and omits some of them. The sample lists about 140,000 clones; around 77% were seen once. The specimen sequenced was PBMCs. The source is a man between 18 and 29 years old in good health and CMV-seronegative.

This chain joins TRBV9 and TRBJ1-2; 7 nucleotides align to TRBD1. V lost 4 bases and J lost 1; bases outside the gene matches: 4. CDR1 and CDR2 (germline): SGDLS, YYNGEE. The CDR3 loop spans 14 amino acids. The CDR3 region has the DNA TGTGCCAGCAGCCCCCGGGACAGTAACTATGGCTACACCTTC. This encodes CASSPRDSNYGYTF.

This chain connects TRBV7-2 to TRBJ2-2; 9 positions agree with TRBD1. CDR1 and CDR2 from the germline V gene are SGHTA and FQGNSA. Unmatched junction bases numbered 4, after V lost 5 bases and J lost 3 bases. This CDR3 has 15 amino acids. The CDR3 DNA follows: TGTGCCAGCAGCAGGGACAGGGCCGACACCGGGGAGCTGTTTTTT. It yields the protein CASSRDRADTGELFF.

This clone was detected only a few times. The rearrangement joins TRBV2 to TRBJ1-6; 8 nucleotides align to TRBD1. This CDR3 is built from 13 residues. V gave up 7 bases and J gave up 8 bases; unmatched junction bases: 4. Germline V lookup: CDR1 SNHLY, CDR2 FYNNEI. CDR3 sequence: CASKPGQDSPLHF. CDR3 in DNA: TGTGCCAGCAAGCCGGGACAGGATTCACCCCTCCACTTT.

The chain joins TRBV6-6 to TRBJ2-1; 9 nucleotides match TRBD1. From germline, CDR1 is MNHNY and CDR2 SVGAGI (reference sequence). The CDR3 contains 12 residues. Trimming at V came to 2 bases and at J to 10 bases, leaving 0 bases not matched to a gene. The CDR3 reads CASSYGQGEQFF. As DNA, the CDR3 is TGTGCCAGCAGTTACGGACAGGGGGAGCAGTTCTTC.

The chain links TRBV6-5 to TRBJ2-5; 7 positions match TRBD2. There are 14 residues in the CDR3. Germline CDR1 MNHEY, CDR2 SVGAGI. After removal of 2 bases from V and 11 bases from J, the junction contained 11 bases not matched to a gene. CDR3 nucleotide sequence: TGTGCCAGCAGTTACGGACTAGGTTCCCATGAGCAGTACTTC. Its protein is CASSYGLGSHEQYF.

V gene TRBV7-2 combines with J gene TRBJ2-1; 8 bases align to TRBD1. The CDR3 is made up of 15 amino acids. In germline, CDR1 is SGHTA, CDR2 FQGNSA. V gave up 5 bases and J gave up 8 bases; unmatched junction bases: 11. This CDR3 is CASSPFPPGGYEQFF. In DNA, the CDR3 is TGTGCCAGCAGCCCATTTCCCCCAGGGGGCTATGAGCAGTTCTTC.

V gene TRBV18 combines with J gene TRBJ1-5; a weak D match, TRBD1 (6 bases). The CDR3 is 16 residues long. Germline CDR1 reads KGHSH; CDR2 reads LQKENI. Trimming left V 3 bases short and J 2 bases short, with 14 bases between. CDR3 sequence reads: CASSPETGPGNQPQHF. DNA for the CDR3: TGTGCCAGCTCACCCGAGACAGGTCCGGGCAATCAGCCCCAGCATTTT.

The chain uses TRBV6-5 and TRBJ1-5; TRBD1 aligns across 10 bases. There are 15 residues in the CDR3. Trimming at V came to 8 bases and at J to 7 bases, leaving 11 bases not matched to a gene. Germline CDR1 MNHEY, CDR2 SVGAGI. Written as DNA, the CDR3 is TGTGCCAGCGGCCGGGGACAGGGGCCAGACCAGCCCCAGCATTTT. Translated: CASGRGQGPDQPQHF.

The chain has TRBV19 and TRBJ1-5; D possibly corresponds to TRBD1 (5 bases). The V gene's germline CDR1 is LNHDA and CDR2 SQIVND (reference sequence). The CDR3 is 15 amino acids. The V end lost 1 base, the J end lost 6 bases, and 13 bases lay between the germline ends. The CDR3 sequence is CASSIVLGGGQPQHF. The DNA for the CDR3 is TGTGCCAGTAGTATAGTACTCGGGGGTGGTCAGCCCCAGCATTTT.

J is TRBJ1-1 and V is TRBV30; TRBD1 matches 7 bases. Germline CDR1 GTSNPN, CDR2 SVGIG (reference sequence). The CDR3 extends over 12 amino acids. V lost 1 base to trimming and J lost 4 bases; unmatched junction nucleotides: 0. CDR3 DNA: TGTGCCTGGAGTGGGACAGGCACTGAAGCTTTCTTT. It encodes CAWSGTGTEAFF.

The rearrangement links TRBV5-1 to TRBJ1-2, with a weak D call TRBD1 (6 bases). Germline V gene data show CDR1 as SGHRS and CDR2 as YFSETQ. V shed 0 bases and J shed 4 bases, with 10 bases lying between them. The CDR3 is 14 amino acids. The CDR3 nucleotides are TGCGCCAGCAGCTTGGATGGACAGAGCTATGGCTACACCTTC. Its protein product is CASSLDGQSYGYTF.

The chain joins TRBV27 to TRBJ2-3, with 13 nucleotides matching TRBD2. J was trimmed by 11 bases and V by 6 bases; bases with no gene match: 8. CDR1 and CDR2 from the germline V gene are MNHEY and SMNVEV (reference sequence). The CDR3 runs to 14 residues. The CDR3 sequence: CASSQGLAGYLQYF. The DNA for the CDR3 is TGTGCCAGCAGCCAGGGACTAGCGGGGTACTTGCAGTATTTT.

The chain uses TRBV5-1 and TRBJ2-3; D is undetermined. The CDR3 spans 13 residues. V shed 4 bases and J shed 5 bases, with 11 bases lying between them. The germline gives CDR1 SGHRS, CDR2 YFSETQ. Here the CDR3 reads CASSDGAEDTQYF. Written as DNA, the CDR3 is TGCGCCAGCAGCGACGGCGCGGAAGATACGCAGTATTTT.

This chain uses TRBV7-3 with TRBJ2-2; 9 bases match TRBD2. After removal of 5 bases from V and 3 bases from J, the junction contained 7 bases not matched to a gene. The CDR3 runs to 16 residues. The germline CDR1 and CDR2 sequences are SGHTA and FQGTGA. The CDR3 DNA sequence: TGTGCCAGCAGCCCGATAGCGGGGGAACACACCGGGGAGCTGTTTTTT. Its protein is CASSPIAGEHTGELFF. The complete variable domain, with remaining parts taken from reference TRBV7-3 and TRBJ2-2, reads GAGVSQTPSNKVTEKGKYVELRCDPISGHTALYWYRQSLGQGPEFLIYFQGTGAADDSGLPNDRFFAVRPEGSVSTLKIQRTERGDSAVYLCASSPIAGEHTGELFFGEGSRLTVL.

This rearrangement joins TRBV7-8 to TRBJ1-5; D is unresolved. CDR1 is SGHVS, CDR2 FQNEAQ, per germline. The V and J ends lost 1 base and 4 bases respectively, with 5 bases between them. The CDR3 consists of 13 residues. The CDR3 DNA follows: TGTGCCAGCAGCTTAGTGGCAAATCAGCCCCAGCATTTT. This sequence encodes CASSLVANQPQHF. The complete variable domain, with remaining parts taken from reference TRBV7-8 and TRBJ1-5, reads GAGVSQSPRYKVAKRGQDVALRCDPISGHVSLFWYQQALGQGPEFLTYFQNEAQLDKSGLPSDRFFAERPEGSVSTLKIQRTQQEDSAVYLCASSLVANQPQHFGDGTRLSIL.

The gene calls are TRBV9 and TRBJ2-3; no reliable D call. CDR1 is SGDLS and CDR2 is YYNGEE in the germline V gene. The length of the CDR3 is 14 residues. The germline V and J ends were trimmed by 0 bases and 2 bases, with 7 bases remaining between them. CDR3 sequence reads: CASSVVEFTDTQYF. DNA for the CDR3: TGTGCCAGCAGCGTAGTGGAGTTCACAGATACGCAGTATTTT.

This rearrangement joins TRBV5-1 to TRBJ1-1; 7 positions match TRBD1. CDR3 length: 14 residues. CDR1 and CDR2 (germline): SGHRS, YFSETQ. V was clipped by 2 bases and J by 4 bases; unmatched bases: 5. The CDR3 loop reads CASSFRQGITEAFF. DNA of the CDR3: TGCGCCAGCAGCTTCCGACAGGGAATCACTGAAGCTTTCTTT.

The rearrangement uses TRBV27 and TRBJ1-4, with 7 bases identical to TRBD1. The CDR3 spans 13 residues. Germline trimming cut 5 bases from V and 5 bases from J; bases unmatched to any gene: 2. CDR1 and CDR2 (germline): MNHEY, SMNVEV (reference sequence). The CDR3 sequence: CASSPTGNEKLFF. For the CDR3, the DNA is TGTGCCAGCAGTCCGACAGGGAATGAAAAACTGTTTTTT.

This clone showed up just once. The chain recombines TRBV2 with TRBJ2-3; D remains ambiguous. The CDR3 is 15 amino acids. Trimming cost V 1 base and J 5 bases, with 13 bases left between them. Germline assignment: CDR1 SNHLY and CDR2 FYNNEI. DNA for the CDR3: TGTGCCAGCAGTGAAGGGGTGGCGGAAGGAGATACGCAGTATTTT. Translated, it gives CASSEGVAEGDTQYF.

This chain uses TRBV7-2 with TRBJ2-1, with D possibly matching TRBD2 (6 bases). The germline V and J ends were trimmed by 1 base and 3 bases, with 10 bases remaining between them. Germline CDR1 is SGHTA and CDR2 is FQGNSA. CDR3 length: 15 amino acids. CDR3 nucleotides: TGTGCCAGCAGCTTAGGGCGGGGATACTACAATGAGCAGTTCTTC. Its translation: CASSLGRGYYNEQFF.

The rearrangement joins TRBV11-2 to TRBJ2-7, with TRBD1 identical over 7 bases. Losses at the gene ends were 6 bases for V and 5 bases for J; bases not matched to a gene: 10. Germline V lookup: CDR1 SGHAT, CDR2 FQNNGV. The CDR3 is 14 residues long. CDR3 coding DNA: TGTGCCAGCAGAGTACAGGGGAGTACGAACGAGCAGTACTTC. Translation gives CASRVQGSTNEQYF.

This chain joins TRBV2 and TRBJ1-1; a weak D match, TRBD1 (5 bases). This CDR3 contains 12 residues. Germline V gene sequence: CDR1 SNHLY, CDR2 FYNNEI. V lost 6 bases and J lost 6, with 11 bases in between. CDR3 amino acids: CASSGHSSEAFF. In DNA form, the CDR3 reads TGTGCCAGCAGCGGACATTCATCTGAAGCTTTCTTT.

This sequence joins TRBV6-1 and TRBJ1-5, with TRBD1 matching 10 bases. V gave up 4 bases and J gave up 0 bases; unmatched junction bases: 9. The CDR3 extends over 18 amino acids. Germline loops: CDR1 MNHNS, CDR2 SASEGT. CDR3 DNA: TGTGCCAGCAGTGCCTGGACAGGGGGTTCGTATAGCAATCAGCCCCAGCATTTT. Its protein product is CASSAWTGGSYSNQPQHF.

This rearrangement joins TRBV6-1 to TRBJ1-6, with a weak D call TRBD1 (6 bases). CDR1 MNHNS and CDR2 SASEGT come from the germline V gene. This CDR3 has 13 amino acids. V lost 6 bases to trimming and J lost 10 bases, with 13 bases between them. DNA of the CDR3: TGTGCCAGCAGCATGGGGGCTGAATCACCCCTCCACTTT. It encodes CASSMGAESPLHF.

This clone has only a few counts. The chain links TRBV30 to TRBJ1-4; D ambiguous. The CDR3 covers 12 residues. Per the germline V gene, CDR1 is GTSNPN and CDR2 is SVGIG (reference sequence). The V gene lost 2 bases and the J gene lost 6 bases, with 7 bases spanning the gap. In DNA, the CDR3 is TGTGCCTGGAGTATGAGGGATGAAAAACTGTTTTTT. Protein sequence: CAWSMRDEKLFF.

V is TRBV10-3 and J is TRBJ2-1; perhaps TRBD1 as D (5 bases). This CDR3 comprises 16 residues. The germline CDR1 and CDR2 sequences are ENHRY and SYGVKD. The V and J ends lost 6 bases and 4 bases respectively, with 19 bases between them. CDR3 coding DNA: TGTGCCATCAGCCCTCATAACAGGCCCCCTTACAATGAGCAGTTCTTC. Protein sequence: CAISPHNRPPYNEQFF.

DNA for the CDR3: TGTGCCAGCAGCCCTAGGGGTCAAGAGACCCAGTACTTC. Its protein product is CASSPRGQETQYF. The rearrangement links TRBV7-8 to TRBJ2-5; maybe TRBD1 (5 bases). Germline V CDR1 and CDR2: SGHVS, FQNEAQ. The CDR3 is 13 residues long. With 5 bases removed from V and 2 bases from J, the gap between germline ends came to 9 bases. The full variable domain, its missing parts supplied by reference TRBV7-8 and TRBJ2-5, is GAGVSQSPRYKVAKRGQDVALRCDPISGHVSLFWYQQALGQGPEFLTYFQNEAQLDKSGLPSDRFFAERPEGSVSTLKIQRTQQEDSAVYLCASSPRGQETQYFGPGTRLLVL.

This clone has more than one count but fewer than ten. The chain recombines TRBV6-5 with TRBJ2-7; 8 nucleotides match TRBD1. J gave up 3 bases and V 4 bases, and 5 bases lay outside the gene matches. Germline CDR1 reads MNHEY; CDR2 reads SVGAGI. This CDR3 region has 14 residues. The CDR3 DNA sequence: TGTGCCAGCAGTTTCGGGACAGGTCGCTACGAGCAGTACTTC. Protein: CASSFGTGRYEQYF.

This chain joins TRBV5-6 and TRBJ2-1; the match to TRBD1 covers 7 bases. Germline V gene sequence: CDR1 SGHDT, CDR2 YYEEEE. The J segment lost 4 bases and the V segment lost 0 bases, leaving 4 bases of the junction unmatched. The CDR3 sequence is 15 residues long. The chain's CDR3 is CASSLGDRTYNEQFF. CDR3 DNA: TGTGCCAGCAGCTTGGGGGACAGAACGTACAATGAGCAGTTCTTC. Based on the CDR3 plus reference TRBV5-6 and TRBJ2-1, the full variable domain is DAGVTQSPTHLIKTRGQQVTLRCSPKSGHDTVSWYQQALGQGPQFIFQYYEEEERQRGNFPDRFSGHQFPNYSSELNVNALLLGDSALYLCASSLGDRTYNEQFFGPGTRLTVL.

The chain is built from TRBV19 and TRBJ2-5, with 12 bases matching TRBD2. The CDR3 extends over 15 amino acids. Germline trimming cut 5 bases from V and 5 bases from J; bases unmatched to any gene: 6. The V gene's germline CDR1 is LNHDA and CDR2 SQIVND (reference sequence). The CDR3 sequence is CASSPGTSGWETQYF. The CDR3 bases are TGTGCCAGTAGTCCCGGGACTAGCGGGTGGGAGACCCAGTACTTC. The entire variable domain, with the rest obtained from reference TRBV19 and TRBJ2-5, is as follows: DGGITQSPKYLFRKEGQNVTLSCEQNLNHDAMYWYRQDPGQGLRLIYYSQIVNDFQKGDIAEGYSVSREKKESFPLTVTSAQKNPTAFYLCASSPGTSGWETQYFGPGTRLLVL.

The chain recombines TRBV6-1 with TRBJ2-1; TRBD1 is a possible D gene (5 bases). Trimming cost V 3 bases and J 3 bases, with 9 bases left between them. CDR1 and CDR2 from the germline V gene are MNHNS and SASEGT. The CDR3 has 14 residues. In nucleotides, the CDR3 is TGTGCCAGCAGTGATTTAAGGGGCTACAATGAGCAGTTCTTC. It codes for CASSDLRGYNEQFF.